This T cell receptor beta chain comes out of a study of neurological immune-mediated disorders (dated by TCRdb to between 2018 and 2020). Background for the entire study: Using UMI-based sequencing, the study compared peripheral blood TCR-beta repertoires from patients with HTLV-I-associated myelopathy (HAM/TSP), patients with multiple sclerosis, and healthy controls. Alongside PBMC samples, the set of 80 to 130 TCR-beta libraries contained longitudinal samples, technical triplicates, and paired CD4+ and CD8+ T-cell subsets that had been sorted. The cohort comprised 68 subjects: 14 HAM/TSP patients, approximately 34 multiple sclerosis patients and 20 healthy controls. Study-level results and caveats: TCR clonal expansion was greatest in HAM/TSP patients and smallest in MS patients, who ranked below even healthy controls. Expanded clones from different subjects shared no identical CDR3 amino acid sequences, which suggests that TCR-beta repertoires were private in all groups.

The healthy controls were volunteers from a blood bank in Maryland, USA. Libraries from unsorted PBMCs were made from 2 million PBMCs kept in RNAlater at -80 degrees C until RNA extraction. Peripheral blood underwent Ficoll-Hypaque density gradient centrifugation to isolate PBMCs, which were then cryopreserved in liquid nitrogen. As encoded in the germline V gene, CDR1 is SGHTS while CDR2 is YDEGEE. Germline trimming amounts to 3 bases on V and 5 bases on J, with 4 as the count of junction bases outside the gene matches. From cysteine to phenylalanine, the CDR3 is 13 amino acids long. Only the CDR3 DNA is retained, 39 bases long and in frame from the first base. To synthesize cDNA, template-switch 5'RACE was performed with a primer carrying a 10-nucleotide random unique molecular identifier so that each TCR transcript was tagged. Every sequencing run covered 15-18 subjects and yielded more than 160 million TCR-beta sequences. The RNeasy kit was used to extract total RNA. The KAPA Real-time Library Amplification kit was used to amplify TCR-beta VDJ regions with primers for the TCR constant region and the 5'RACE anchor. Sample indexes and Illumina adaptors were added in a first PCR, and a second PCR then increased library yield. The roughly 650 bp TCR product was size-selected on a 2% E-gel SizeSelection system after Ampure bead purification. Before pooling, library quality was checked on a Bioanalyzer, concentration was measured with Qubit, and libraries were quantified with the Kapa Library Quantification kit. Paired-end 2 x 150 bp sequencing of the libraries was performed on an Illumina HiSeq 2500. To increase sequence diversity, about 24-32% phiX was spiked into each library pool. The authors' analysis ran thus. The UMI-based MiGEC pipeline processed quality-filtered reads and removed over 80% of raw TCR sequences during error correction. VDJ genes were aligned to IMGT germline references, and each clonotype was defined by a unique CDR3 amino acid sequence together with V-J genes. VDJtools evaluated clonal expansion, Shannon diversity and CDR3 relatedness (CalcPairwiseDistances, ClusterSamples); CLCbio workbench built phylogenetic trees. Clones with at least 8 unique UMIs were defined as expanded, with this threshold being based on coefficient-of-variation modelling across technical triplicates. TCRdb itself trimmed the public reads at Q25 with fastp, ran MiXCR and retained productive beta chains. Under each unique CDR3 protein, matching rows form one entry showing the most common genes and DNA. V and J calls and clone size were set by TCRdb, not the authors. The sample table holds under 80,000 distinct CDR3 sequences, of which less than 15% were seen once. The top ten clones comprise approximately 6.8% of the sample.

This clonotype was seen many times. Its recognized antigen is unknown. No qualities accompany the bases; no much larger clone lies one base away. The receptor chain draws on TRBV5-8 and TRBJ2-7; TRBD1 fits 8 bases in the junction. The source of this sequence is a woman aged 45-65 years in good health. Material for sequencing was PBMCs. At the DNA level, the sequence is TGTGCCAGCAGCTGGGTGGACAGGGACGAGCAGTACTTC. Translated, this gives CASSWVDRDEQYF.